This TCR beta chain originates from a study of identical twins. This clonotype has only a few counts. TCRdb passed the 5' RACE reads through MiXCR, listing each CDR3 protein once. The sample lists about 520,000 distinct CDR3 sequences, 22% occurring once. Germline V gene data show CDR1 as SGHTA and CDR2 as FQGNSA. J lost 6 bases, V lost 1 base, and 13 bases had no gene match. This CDR3 is 17 amino acids long. These sequences were also reported in another study, on T cells expressing NK-cell markers.

The sequencing sample was made of CD4+ T cells sorted from blood. This TCR was recovered from a woman between 18 and 29 years old in good health. The rearrangement uses TRBV7-2 and TRBJ2-7, with 9 bases that match TRBD2. In nucleotides, the CDR3 is TGTGCCAGCAGCTTAGGCTCCGTTAGCGGGAGTTTAAGCGAGCAGTACTTC. It translates to CASSLGSVSGSLSEQYF.